These T cell receptor beta chains were read from a single sample in a study of blood T cell repertoires in COVID-19. Libraries were prepared by immunoSEQ multiplex PCR; TCRdb keeps only in-frame clonotypes and omits some of them. The sample contains approximately 400,000 clones, 80% to 85% of which appear only once. Sequences were obtained from PBMCs or T cells enriched from blood (not recorded which). The receptors come from a woman in her 50s who had recovered from COVID-19. Both conserved end residues are part of each CDR3. The D gene is left open where the match is weak. Some rows mark clone size as missing; the rest say once, few, many or name a class of expanded clone.

TRBJ1-6 | TRBV24-1 | - | - | CATSLQGRVGSPLHF | TGTGCCACCAGTCTTCAGGGCAGGGTTGGGTCACCCCTCCACTTT
TRBJ1-5 | TRBV16 | - | - | CASSSGRRGNQPQHF | TGTGCCAGCAGCTCAGGACGGAGGGGCAATCAGCCCCAGCATTTT
TRBJ2-3 | TRBV30 | TRBD2 | once | CAWILGGSDTQYF | TGTGCCTGGATTCTGGGGGGGTCAGATACGCAGTATTTT
TRBJ1-1 | TRBV3-1/TRBV3-2 | TRBD1 | once | CASSQALGQKNTEAFF | TGTGCCAGCAGCCAAGCTTTGGGACAGAAAAACACTGAAGCTTTCTTT
TRBJ1-4 | TRBV5-5 | TRBD1 | - | CASSPGTAATNEKLFF | TGTGCCAGCAGCCCAGGGACAGCAGCAACTAATGAAAAACTGTTTTTT
TRBJ2-1 | TRBV6-1 | - | - | CASSEAWSQYEQFF | TGTGCCAGCAGTGAAGCCTGGTCACAATATGAGCAGTTCTTC
TRBJ1-2 | TRBV19 | - | once | CASSMGPDYGYTF | TGTGCCAGTAGTATGGGGCCTGACTATGGCTACACCTTC
TRBJ1-3 | TRBV2 | - | - | CASSEAGGVGNTIYF | TGTGCCAGCAGTGAAGCAGGAGGGGTTGGAAACACCATATATTTT
TRBJ1-2 | TRBV30 | TRBD1 | - | CAWSSPRTGSGYGYTF | TGTGCCTGGAGCAGTCCTAGGACAGGTTCAGGCTATGGCTACACCTTC
TRBJ1-5 | TRBV19 | TRBD1 | once | CASSIYGTTGAQHF | TGTGCCAGTAGTATATACGGCACGACAGGGGCCCAGCATTTT
TRBJ2-1 | TRBV7-2 | TRBD1 | - | CASSLATGGGEQFF | TGTGCCAGCAGCTTAGCGACAGGGGGGGGTGAGCAGTTCTTC
TRBJ1-6 | TRBV5-1 | TRBD1 | once | CASSLGRGQGSTYNSPLHF | TGCGCCAGCAGCTTGGGGAGGGGACAGGGATCGACCTATAATTCACCCCTCCACTTT
TRBJ1-1 | TRBV5-5 | - | - | CASSITGTHTEAFF | TGTGCCAGCAGCATCACCGGGACTCACACTGAAGCTTTCTTT
TRBJ2-7 | TRBV2 | TRBD1 | - | CASSEGQNEQYF | TGTGCCAGCAGTGAGGGACAGAACGAGCAGTACTTC
TRBJ1-2 | TRBV28 | TRBD1 | few | CASIPMTGVMNGYTF | TGTGCCAGCATCCCGATGACAGGGGTAATGAATGGCTACACCTTC
TRBJ2-7 | TRBV7-9 | TRBD2 | - | CASSPHWLAGAVYEQYF | TGTGCCAGCAGCCCCCATTGGCTAGCGGGAGCTGTCTACGAGCAGTACTTC
TRBJ1-2 | TRBV6-1 | - | - | CASSEFTGPYGYTF | TGTGCCAGCAGTGAATTTACAGGACCTTATGGCTACACCTTC
TRBJ2-7 | TRBV9 | TRBD2 | - | CASSVASGATSYEQYF | TGTGCCAGCAGCGTAGCTAGCGGGGCGACATCCTACGAGCAGTACTTC
TRBJ1-2 | TRBV5-4 | TRBD1 | - | CASSSPMPGGLGYGYTF | TGTGCCAGCAGCTCGCCCATGCCAGGGGGCCTGGGCTATGGCTACACCTTC
TRBJ1-5 | TRBV30 | - | - | CAWADPRGTNQPQHF | TGTGCCTGGGCAGATCCCAGGGGCACCAATCAGCCCCAGCATTTT
TRBJ2-5 | TRBV12-3/TRBV12-4 | - | few | CASSFSGLETQYF | TGTGCCAGCAGTTTCTCCGGGTTGGAGACCCAGTACTTC
TRBJ2-7 | TRBV6-5 | TRBD1 | - | CASRGQYNEQYF | TGTGCCAGCAGGGGACAGTACAACGAGCAGTACTTC
TRBJ1-5 | TRBV6-5 | - | - | CASSYTKDQPQHF | TGTGCCAGCAGTTATACAAAAGATCAGCCCCAGCATTTT
TRBJ1-2 | TRBV6-5 | - | - | CASSYSPGYGYTF | TGTGCCAGCAGTTACTCCCCAGGCTATGGCTACACCTTC
TRBJ1-5 | TRBV6-2/TRBV6-3 | - | once | CASSFSGRGNQPQHF | TGTGCCAGCAGTTTCTCGGGGAGGGGCAATCAGCCCCAGCATTTT
TRBJ1-1 | TRBV7-8 | TRBD1 | - | CASSLYVGTDEAFF | TGTGCCAGCAGCCTATACGTAGGGACAGATGAAGCTTTCTTT
TRBJ1-5 | TRBV11-2 | TRBD1 | - | CASSQTGRQPQHF | TGTGCCAGCAGCCAGACAGGGCGTCAGCCCCAGCATTTT
TRBJ1-2 | TRBV30 | - | - | CAWTVSEGGGYTF | TGTGCCTGGACCGTGAGTGAGGGTGGCGGCTACACCTTC
TRBJ1-2 | TRBV7-8 | TRBD1 | - | CASSLDRGRDYGYTF | TGTGCCAGCAGCTTAGACAGGGGGCGCGACTATGGCTACACCTTC
TRBJ1-3 | TRBV5-1 | - | few | CASSLTPGALSGNTIYF | TGCGCCAGCAGCTTGACTCCAGGGGCCCTCTCTGGAAACACCATATATTTT
TRBJ1-1 | TRBV27 | TRBD1 | - | CASSRTGSEAFF | TGTGCCAGCAGCCGGACAGGGTCTGAAGCTTTCTTT
TRBJ2-7 | TRBV5-1 | TRBD2 | - | CASSTATSGRLYEQYF | TGCGCCAGCAGCACCGCGACTAGCGGGAGGCTATACGAGCAGTACTTC
TRBJ2-1 | TRBV5-1 | TRBD2 | - | CASSLASGGANEQFF | TGCGCCAGCAGCTTGGCGTCCGGGGGGGCCAATGAGCAGTTCTTC
TRBJ2-3 | TRBV19 | - | few | CASSNIVGGGSTDTQYF | TGTGCCAGTAGTAACATCGTAGGCGGGGGCAGCACAGATACGCAGTATTTT
TRBJ2-7 | TRBV6-2/TRBV6-3 | TRBD1 | - | CASSYGGQGVDEQYF | TGTGCCAGCAGTTACGGGGGACAGGGAGTCGACGAGCAGTACTTC
TRBJ1-2 | TRBV4-3 | - | once | CASSQDRRSYGYTF | TGCGCCAGCAGCCAAGATAGGCGGAGCTATGGCTACACCTTC
TRBJ1-6 | TRBV15 | TRBD1 | - | CATSRDRDRVSPLHF | TGTGCCACCAGCAGAGATCGGGACAGGGTTTCACCCCTCCACTTT
TRBJ2-7 | TRBV6-2/TRBV6-3 | TRBD2 | - | CASSYLGAAGLAVYEQYF | TGTGCCAGCAGTTACTTGGGTGCGGCGGGACTAGCGGTCTACGAGCAGTACTTC
TRBJ1-5 | TRBV20-1 | TRBD1 | once | CSASRSPGGGQPQHF | TGCAGTGCTAGTCGTTCTCCAGGGGGCGGTCAGCCCCAGCATTTT
TRBJ2-1 | TRBV2 | TRBD1 | - | CASTGQGAGEQFF | TGTGCCAGCACCGGACAGGGGGCAGGTGAGCAGTTCTTC
TRBJ1-2 | TRBV11-2 | - | - | CASSLDWTGRDGYTF | TGTGCCAGCAGCTTAGATTGGACGGGGAGAGATGGCTACACCTTC
TRBJ1-4 | TRBV11-2 | - | - | CASSWQGFHEKLFF | TGTGCCAGCAGCTGGCAGGGATTCCATGAAAAACTGTTTTTT
TRBJ2-1 | TRBV5-4 | TRBD2 | - | CASSFGREQFF | TGTGCCAGCAGCTTCGGGAGGGAGCAGTTCTTC
TRBJ1-2 | TRBV30 | TRBD1 | many | CAWSAPGQGALGYTF | TGTGCCTGGAGTGCGCCGGGACAGGGGGCCTTAGGCTACACCTTC
TRBJ2-5 | TRBV29-1 | - | few | CSAGGPQETQYF | TGCAGCGCGGGGGGCCCCCAAGAGACCCAGTACTTC
TRBJ2-5 | TRBV6-2/TRBV6-3 | TRBD2 | - | CASSYTRAGVEETQYF | TGTGCCAGCAGTTACACCAGGGCGGGAGTAGAAGAGACCCAGTACTTC
TRBJ1-5 | TRBV6-2/TRBV6-3 | TRBD1 | - | CASSYDRGLPHRNQPQHF | TGTGCCAGCAGTTACGACAGGGGTCTACCCCACCGCAATCAGCCCCAGCATTTT
TRBJ2-1 | TRBV3-1/TRBV3-2 | TRBD2 | - | CASSQEVRLAGDNEQFF | TGTGCCAGCAGCCAAGAGGTAAGACTAGCGGGAGACAATGAGCAGTTCTTC
TRBJ2-7 | TRBV2 | TRBD1 | - | CASSVPGQTSYEQYF | TGTGCCAGCAGTGTACCGGGACAGACCTCCTACGAGCAGTACTTC
TRBJ1-1 | TRBV10-3 | - | - | CAISEGGGTEAFF | TGTGCCATCAGTGAAGGGGGGGGGACTGAAGCTTTCTTT
TRBJ1-1 | TRBV19 | - | - | CASAPSGQGLRDTEAFF | TGTGCCAGTGCTCCCTCAGGGCAGGGGCTCAGGGACACTGAAGCTTTCTTT
TRBJ2-7 | TRBV18 | - | - | CASSPGGHEQYF | TGTGCCAGCTCACCGGGAGGCCACGAGCAGTACTTC
TRBJ2-7 | TRBV27 | TRBD2 | - | CASSPWGGSYEQYF | TGTGCCAGCAGTCCTTGGGGGGGATCCTACGAGCAGTACTTC
TRBJ1-1 | TRBV7-3 | - | - | CASSSRRVNTEAFF | TGTGCCAGCAGCTCCCGACGGGTGAACACTGAAGCTTTCTTT
TRBJ2-1 | TRBV2 | TRBD2 | - | CAVISGGSSYNEQFF | TGTGCCGTAATTAGCGGGGGGAGCTCCTACAATGAGCAGTTCTTC
TRBJ1-3 | TRBV13 | - | - | CASSFSLLSSGNTIYF | TGTGCCAGCAGCTTTTCACTCCTGAGCTCTGGAAACACCATATATTTT
TRBJ1-2 | TRBV4-2 | - | - | CASSQPQGYGGYTF | TGTGCCAGCAGCCAACCCCAGGGTTATGGTGGCTACACCTTC
TRBJ1-6 | TRBV30 | - | - | CAWSVTSSYNSPLHF | TGTGCCTGGAGTGTTACGAGCTCCTATAATTCACCCCTCCACTTT
TRBJ1-1 | TRBV7-9 | - | - | CASSLGTPGGAFF | TGTGCCAGCAGCTTAGGCACCCCAGGAGGAGCTTTCTTT
TRBJ2-1 | TRBV10-2 | TRBD1 | - | CASSADRGGYEQFF | TGCGCCAGCAGTGCCGACAGGGGTGGGTATGAGCAGTTCTTC